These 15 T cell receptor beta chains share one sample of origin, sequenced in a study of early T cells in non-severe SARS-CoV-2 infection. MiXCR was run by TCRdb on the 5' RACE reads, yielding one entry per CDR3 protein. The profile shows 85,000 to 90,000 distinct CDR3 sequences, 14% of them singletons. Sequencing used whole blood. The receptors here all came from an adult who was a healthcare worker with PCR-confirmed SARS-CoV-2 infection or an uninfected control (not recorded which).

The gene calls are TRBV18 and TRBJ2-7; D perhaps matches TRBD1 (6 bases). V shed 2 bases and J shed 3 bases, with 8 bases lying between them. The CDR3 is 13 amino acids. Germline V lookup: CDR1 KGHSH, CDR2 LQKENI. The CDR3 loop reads CASSPGQHYEQYF. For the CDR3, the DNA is TGTGCCAGCTCACCAGGACAGCACTACGAGCAGTACTTC.

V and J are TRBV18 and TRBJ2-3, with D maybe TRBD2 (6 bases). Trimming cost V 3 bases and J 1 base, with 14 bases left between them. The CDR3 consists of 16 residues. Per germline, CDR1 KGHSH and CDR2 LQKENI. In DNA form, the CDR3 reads TGTGCCAGCTCACCCCAGACCTTAGCGGGCACAGATACGCAGTATTTT. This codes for CASSPQTLAGTDTQYF.

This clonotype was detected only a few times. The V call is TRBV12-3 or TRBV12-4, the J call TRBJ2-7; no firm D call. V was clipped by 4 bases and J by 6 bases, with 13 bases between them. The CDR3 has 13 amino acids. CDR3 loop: CASSSGSHSEQYF. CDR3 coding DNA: TGTGCCAGCAGTTCAGGTTCTCACTCCGAGCAGTACTTC.

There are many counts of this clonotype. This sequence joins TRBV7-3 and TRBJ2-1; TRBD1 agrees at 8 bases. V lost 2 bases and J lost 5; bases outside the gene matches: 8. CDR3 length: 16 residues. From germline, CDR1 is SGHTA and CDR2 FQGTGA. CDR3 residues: CASSLWAGGVNNEQFF. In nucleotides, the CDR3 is TGTGCCAGCAGCTTATGGGCAGGGGGCGTAAACAATGAGCAGTTCTTC.

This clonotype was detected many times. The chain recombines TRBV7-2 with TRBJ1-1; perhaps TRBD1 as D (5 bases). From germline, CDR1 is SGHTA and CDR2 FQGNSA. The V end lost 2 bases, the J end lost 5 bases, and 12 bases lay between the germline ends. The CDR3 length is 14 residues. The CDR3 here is CASSLYTGGTEAFF. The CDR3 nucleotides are TGTGCCAGCAGCTTATATACAGGAGGGACTGAAGCTTTCTTT.

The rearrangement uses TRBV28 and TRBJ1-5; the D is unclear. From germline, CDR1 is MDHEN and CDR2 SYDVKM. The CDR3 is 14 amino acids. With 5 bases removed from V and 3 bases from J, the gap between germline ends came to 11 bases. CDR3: CASSPSGYNQPQHF. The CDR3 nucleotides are TGTGCCAGCAGTCCATCAGGATACAATCAGCCCCAGCATTTT.

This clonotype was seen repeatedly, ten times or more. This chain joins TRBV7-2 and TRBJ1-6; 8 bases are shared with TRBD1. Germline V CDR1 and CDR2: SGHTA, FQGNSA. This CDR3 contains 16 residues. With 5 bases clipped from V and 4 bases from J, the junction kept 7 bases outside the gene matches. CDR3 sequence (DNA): TGTGCCAGCAGCCGACAGGGGATTCGTTATAATTCACCCCTCCACTTT. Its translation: CASSRQGIRYNSPLHF. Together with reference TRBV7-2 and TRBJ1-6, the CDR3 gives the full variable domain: GAGVSQSPSNKVTEKGKDVELRCDPISGHTALYWYRQSLGQGLEFLIYFQGNSAPDKSGLPSDRFSAERTGGSVSTLTIQRTQQEDSAVYLCASSRQGIRYNSPLHFGNGTRLTVT.

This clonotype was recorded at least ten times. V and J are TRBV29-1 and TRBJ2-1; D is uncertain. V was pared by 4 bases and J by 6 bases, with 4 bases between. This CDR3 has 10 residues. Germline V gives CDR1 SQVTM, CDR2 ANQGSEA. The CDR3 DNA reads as TGCAGCGTTGTTGGCAATGAGCAGTTCTTC. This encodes CSVVGNEQFF.

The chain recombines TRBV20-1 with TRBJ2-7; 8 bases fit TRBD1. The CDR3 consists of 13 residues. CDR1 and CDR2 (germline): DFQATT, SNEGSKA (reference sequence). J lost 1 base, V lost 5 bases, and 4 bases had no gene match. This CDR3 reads CSAAGTGSYEQYF. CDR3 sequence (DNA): TGCAGTGCTGCCGGGACAGGATCCTACGAGCAGTACTTC.

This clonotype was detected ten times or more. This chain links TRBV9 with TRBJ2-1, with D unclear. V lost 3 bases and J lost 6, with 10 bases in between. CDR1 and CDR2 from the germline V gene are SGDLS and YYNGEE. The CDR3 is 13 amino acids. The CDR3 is CASSADPGNEQFF. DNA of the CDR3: TGTGCCAGCAGCGCCGACCCGGGCAATGAGCAGTTCTTC.

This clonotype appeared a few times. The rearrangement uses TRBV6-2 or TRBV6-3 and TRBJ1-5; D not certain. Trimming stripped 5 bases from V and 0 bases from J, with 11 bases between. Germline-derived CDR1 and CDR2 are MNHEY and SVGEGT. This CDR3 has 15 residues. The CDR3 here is CASSRRRDSNQPQHF. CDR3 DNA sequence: TGTGCCAGCAGTCGCCGACGAGATAGCAATCAGCCCCAGCATTTT.

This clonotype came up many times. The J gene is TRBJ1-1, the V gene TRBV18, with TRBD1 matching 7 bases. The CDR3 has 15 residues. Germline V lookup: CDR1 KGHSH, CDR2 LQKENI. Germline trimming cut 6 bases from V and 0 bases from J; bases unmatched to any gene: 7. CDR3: CASSQGTVMNTEAFF. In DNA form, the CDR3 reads TGTGCCAGCTCTCAAGGGACAGTCATGAACACTGAAGCTTTCTTT.

The chain's CDR3 is CSARQGGTGGAYGYTF. The DNA for the CDR3 is TGCAGTGCTCGTCAGGGTGGGACAGGGGGAGCGTATGGCTACACCTTC. The chain joins TRBV20-1 to TRBJ1-2; 11 nucleotides match TRBD1. This CDR3 region has 16 residues. Trimming removed 5 bases from V and 5 bases from J; junction bases left unmatched: 13. CDR1 and CDR2 (germline): DFQATT, SNEGSKA (reference sequence).

DNA for the CDR3: TGTGCCAGCAGTCGAGACCGACTAGCGGGGAACACCGGGGAGCTGTTTTTT. Protein product: CASSRDRLAGNTGELFF. The V and J genes are TRBV27 and TRBJ2-2, with 10 nucleotides matching TRBD2. Per the germline V gene, CDR1 is MNHEY and CDR2 is SMNVEV (reference sequence). V lost 5 bases, J lost 1 base, and 7 bases stayed unmatched. CDR3 length: 17 amino acids.

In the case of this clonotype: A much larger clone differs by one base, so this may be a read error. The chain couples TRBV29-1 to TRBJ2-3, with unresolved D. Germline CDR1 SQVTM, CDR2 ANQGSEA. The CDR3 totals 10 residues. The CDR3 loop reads CGVGTNTQYF. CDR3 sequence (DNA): TGCGGCGTGGGTACAAATACGCAGTATTTT.